The next 24 T cell receptor beta chains were all read from a single sample in a study of T cell responses to AZD1222 COVID-19 vaccine. TCRdb's table, derived via immunoSEQ multiplex PCR, lists solely in-frame clones and lacks some. The sample contains about 140,000 clones, over 85% of which appear only once. Sequenced here: peripheral blood, sampled on day 0 of AZD1222 vaccination. These receptors were obtained from an adult in good health.

The chain recombines TRBV10-3 with TRBJ1-2, with unresolved D. Per the germline V gene, CDR1 is ENHRY and CDR2 is SYGVKD. This CDR3 comprises 12 residues. Between the trimmed V and J ends, which lost 6 bases and 8 bases, there was a span of 13 bases. This CDR3 reads CAIRDPRGGYTF. In DNA, the CDR3 is TGTGCCATCAGGGACCCCAGAGGGGGCTACACCTTC.

The chain couples TRBV19 to TRBJ2-7; D gene ambiguous. The germline V gene has CDR1 LNHDA and CDR2 SQIVND (reference sequence). V was trimmed by 6 bases and J by 7 bases, leaving 22 bases between them. This CDR3 is 15 amino acids long. CDR3 region: CASSPRSYEGAEQYF. The CDR3 DNA reads TGTGCCAGTAGCCCGAGAAGCTACGAAGGCGCGGAGCAGTACTTC.

The V and J genes are TRBV5-1 and TRBJ1-1; D is ambiguous. The CDR3 is 13 residues long. Germline CDR1 SGHRS, CDR2 YFSETQ. V was cut by 7 bases and J by 3 bases, with 13 bases left in between. Here the CDR3 reads CASGGGIHTEAFF. CDR3 nucleotides: TGCGCCAGCGGAGGAGGAATCCACACTGAAGCTTTCTTT.

The chain combines TRBV6-5 with TRBJ2-2; D unresolved. This CDR3 region has 14 residues. Germline values: CDR1 MNHEY, CDR2 SVGAGI. V was trimmed by 2 bases and J by 6 bases, leaving 10 bases between them. The CDR3 nucleotides read TGTGCCAGCAGTTACCTTGGGCTAGCCGGGGAGCTGTTTTTT. Protein: CASSYLGLAGELFF.

The chain recombines TRBV18 with TRBJ1-6; 8 bases line up with TRBD1. After removal of 5 bases from V and 9 bases from J, the junction contained 9 bases not matched to a gene. Looked up from germline, CDR1 is KGHSH and CDR2 is LQKENI. The CDR3 is 15 residues long. In DNA form, the CDR3 reads TGTGCCAGCTCATACGGACAGGGACGGTTTTCACCCCTCCACTTT. It specifies CASSYGQGRFSPLHF.

V gene TRBV12-2 combines with J gene TRBJ2-4. TRBV12-2 is a pseudogene segment. The length of the CDR3 is 16 residues. CDR3 nucleotides: TGTGCAAGTCGCTTATCTATAGGATTAGCCAAAAACATTCAGTACTTC. It codes for CASRLSIGLAKNIQYF.

The V gene is TRBV12-3 or TRBV12-4, the J gene TRBJ1-1; unclear D gene. The CDR3 length is 13 residues. With 6 bases removed from V and 0 bases from J, the gap between germline ends came to 8 bases. CDR3: CASSPTVNTEAFF. The DNA of the CDR3 is TGTGCCAGCAGCCCTACAGTGAACACTGAAGCTTTCTTT.

A few counts support this clone. As DNA, the CDR3 is TGCGCCAGCAGCCAAGGGGGATACACCGGGGAGCTGTTTTTT. Protein sequence: CASSQGGYTGELFF. The rearrangement links TRBV4-1 to TRBJ2-2; no clear D. The V gene lost 1 base and the J gene lost 3 bases, with 6 bases spanning the gap. The CDR3 is made up of 14 amino acids. CDR1 is MGHRA and CDR2 is YSYEKL in the germline V gene.

A remark on this clone: The junction differs from germline at one of its ends, possibly a read error. The chain carries TRBV19 and TRBJ1-1; D perhaps matches TRBD1 (6 bases). The germline V gene encodes CDR1 LNHDA and CDR2 SQIVND (reference sequence). This CDR3 is built from 14 residues. CDR3 DNA sequence: TGTGCAAGTAGTATGGGGGCTATGAACACTGAAGCTTTCTTT. Protein sequence: CASSMGAMNTEAFF.

The V and J genes are TRBV6-5 and TRBJ2-1, with a tentative D call TRBD2 (5 bases). The V and J ends lost 5 bases and 0 bases respectively, with 11 bases between them. The length of the CDR3 is 15 residues. Looked up from germline, CDR1 is MNHEY and CDR2 is SVGAGI. CDR3 loop: CASSRVGSSYNEQFF. The CDR3 DNA reads as TGTGCCAGCAGTAGGGTGGGGAGCTCCTACAATGAGCAGTTCTTC.

This clone was observed once. This rearrangement joins TRBV7-9 to TRBJ1-5; 7 nucleotides align to TRBD1. Germline CDR1 and CDR2: SEHNR and FQNEAQ (reference sequence). The CDR3 contains 14 residues. V trimming: 1 base; J trimming: 7 bases; junction bases outside the gene matches: 4. In nucleotides, the CDR3 is TGTGCCAGCAGCTTAGGACAGGGAGGACAGCCCCAGCATTTT. It encodes CASSLGQGGQPQHF.

The CDR3 here is CASSDRDGAYEQYF. In nucleotides, the CDR3 is TGTGCCAGCAGTGACCGGGACGGAGCCTACGAGCAGTACTTC. The V gene is TRBV6-1, the J gene TRBJ2-7; possibly TRBD1 or TRBD2 for D (5 bases each). V was clipped by 3 bases and J by 2 bases, with 11 bases between them. This CDR3 region has 14 residues. Germline V gene data show CDR1 as MNHNS and CDR2 as SASEGT.

V and J are TRBV15 and TRBJ2-7; D unresolved. The germline gives CDR1 LNHNV, CDR2 YYDKDF (reference sequence). The CDR3 covers 14 residues. Trimming pared 5 bases from V and 2 bases from J, leaving 13 bases between. CDR3 nucleotide sequence: TGTGCCACCAGCTCGAGCATCGCACCCTACGAGCAGTACTTC. Translating it yields CATSSSIAPYEQYF. Looking up the rest from reference TRBV15 and TRBJ2-7 gives the full variable domain: DAMVIQNPRYQVTQFGKPVTLSCSQTLNHNVMYWYQQKSSQAPKLLFHYYDKDFNNEADTPDNFQSRRPNTSFCFLDIRSPGLGDTAMYLCATSSSIAPYEQYFGPGTRLTVT.

This clone came up a few times. The genes are TRBV4-1 and TRBJ2-7; the match to TRBD2 covers 9 bases. Losses at the gene ends were 0 bases for V and 3 bases for J; bases not matched to a gene: 6. In germline, CDR1 is MGHRA, CDR2 YSYEKL. This CDR3 region has 16 residues. CDR3 region: CASSQETTSGFYEQYF. CDR3 DNA sequence: TGCGCCAGCAGCCAAGAGACGACTAGCGGCTTCTACGAGCAGTACTTC.

The V gene is TRBV7-9, the J gene TRBJ1-2, with D hard to call. Per germline, CDR1 SEHNR and CDR2 FQNEAQ (reference sequence). The CDR3 covers 13 residues. Trimming left V 0 bases short and J 4 bases short, with 6 bases between. CDR3 DNA: TGTGCCAGCAGCTTAGCGTTTGCCTATGGCTACACCTTC. This sequence encodes CASSLAFAYGYTF. Based on the CDR3 plus reference TRBV7-9 and TRBJ1-2, the full variable domain is DTGVSQNPRHKITKRGQNVTFRCDPISEHNRLYWYRQTLGQGPEFLTYFQNEAQLEKSRLLSDRFSAERPKGSFSTLEIQRTEQGDSAMYLCASSLAFAYGYTFGSGTRLTVV.

The V call is TRBV24-1, the J call TRBJ2-5; 7 bases map to TRBD1. CDR1 is KGHDR, CDR2 SFDVKD, per germline. This CDR3 is 13 amino acids long. V lost 6 bases and J lost 3; bases outside the gene matches: 3. This chain's CDR3 is CATSNDREETQYF. In nucleotides, the CDR3 is TGTGCCACCAGTAACGACAGGGAAGAGACCCAGTACTTC.

The rearrangement uses TRBV4-1 and TRBJ2-2, with 10 bases fitting TRBD1. The CDR3 runs to 18 residues. The V and J ends lost 0 bases and 5 bases, in that order; junction bases with no gene match: 9. Germline lookup yields CDR1 MGHRA and CDR2 YSYEKL. The chain's CDR3 is CASSQDPPDRGETGELFF. The CDR3 coding sequence is TGCGCCAGCAGCCAAGATCCCCCGGACAGGGGGGAAACCGGGGAGCTGTTTTTT.

V and J are TRBV27 and TRBJ1-6; D unresolved. Trimming pared 3 bases from V and 7 bases from J, leaving 4 bases between. The CDR3 has 12 residues. Looked up from germline, CDR1 is MNHEY and CDR2 is SMNVEV (reference sequence). CDR3 region: CASSFGNSPLHF. In nucleotides, the CDR3 is TGTGCCAGCAGTTTTGGGAATTCACCCCTCCACTTT.

The gene calls are TRBV30 and TRBJ2-4; TRBD2 agrees at 13 bases. The J segment lost 3 bases and the V segment lost 3 bases, leaving 14 bases of the junction unmatched. The CDR3 extends over 19 amino acids. CDR1 and CDR2 (germline): GTSNPN, SVGIG (reference sequence). DNA for the CDR3: TGTGCCTGGAGCCGCGAGGGACTAGCGGGACCCTTTGGCAAAAACATTCAGTACTTC. This codes for CAWSREGLAGPFGKNIQYF.

V and J are TRBV19 and TRBJ2-5; 11 positions match TRBD2. Germline V lookup: CDR1 LNHDA, CDR2 SQIVND (reference sequence). The CDR3 is made up of 14 amino acids. V shed 5 bases and J 4 bases; nucleotides not matched to a gene: 3. As DNA, the CDR3 is TGTGCCAGTAGTCCAGGACTAGCGGGAGAGACCCAGTACTTC. This sequence encodes CASSPGLAGETQYF. The whole variable domain, remainder taken from reference TRBV19 and TRBJ2-5, is DGGITQSPKYLFRKEGQNVTLSCEQNLNHDAMYWYRQDPGQGLRLIYYSQIVNDFQKGDIAEGYSVSREKKESFPLTVTSAQKNPTAFYLCASSPGLAGETQYFGPGTRLLVL.

V gene TRBV25-1 combines with J gene TRBJ2-7; D call uncertain. CDR3 length equals 13 residues. Germline V CDR1 and CDR2: MGHDK, SYGVNS. The V end was cut by 6 bases, the J end by 0 bases, with 9 bases between. CDR3 sequence reads: CASSPPVSYEQYF. Here the CDR3 DNA reads TGTGCCAGCAGCCCCCCCGTCTCCTACGAGCAGTACTTC.

This sequence joins TRBV19 and TRBJ1-2, with 7 bases identical to TRBD1. Trimming removed 7 bases from V and 3 bases from J; junction bases left unmatched: 8. The CDR3 totals 14 residues. Germline V gene sequence: CDR1 LNHDA, CDR2 SQIVND (reference sequence). CDR3 residues: CASTPETGHYGYTF. The CDR3 DNA reads as TGTGCCAGTACCCCTGAGACAGGGCACTATGGCTACACCTTC.

The rearrangement uses TRBV30 and TRBJ2-5; unclear D gene. Germline V gene sequence: CDR1 GTSNPN, CDR2 SVGIG (reference sequence). The V end lost 1 base, the J end lost 2 bases, and 8 bases lay between the germline ends. This CDR3 has 13 amino acids. CDR3 loop: CAWSGARQETQYF. The CDR3 DNA sequence: TGTGCCTGGAGTGGGGCCCGTCAAGAGACCCAGTACTTC.

The chain joins TRBV28 to TRBJ1-6; D gene uncertain. V gave up 3 bases and J gave up 8 bases, with 5 bases separating them. CDR3 size: 12 residues. Germline lookup yields CDR1 MDHEN and CDR2 SYDVKM. This chain's CDR3 is CASSFVDSPLHF. DNA for the CDR3: TGTGCCAGCAGTTTCGTTGATTCACCCCTCCACTTT.